These T cell receptor beta chains were read from a single sample in a study of shared clonotypes between healthy human individuals. Here immunoSEQ multiplex PCR was the method, and the copy in TCRdb shows in-frame clones only, minus some. The table shows roughly 2.5 million clones, with more than 80% occurring only once. Material: naive CD4+ T cells sorted from blood. These TCRs come from a young man in good health. Each CDR3 is given with its conserved first and last residue. The D gene is left open where the match is weak. Expanded clones get a size class; other rows say once, few or many, or leave the size out.

j_call d_call clone_size v_call cdr3_aa cdr3_nt
TRBJ2-7 TRBD1 . TRBV5-5 CASSHKLTGQGWVGEQYF TGTGCCAGCAGCCATAAGCTTACCGGACAGGGCTGGGTAGGCGAGCAGTACTTC
TRBJ1-2 . . TRBV6-5 CASKEAAGVYGYTF TGTGCCAGCAAAGAAGCCGCTGGGGTTTATGGCTACACCTTC
TRBJ2-1 . . TRBV7-6 CASSLDRVNEQFF TGTGCCAGCAGCTTAGACAGGGTAAATGAGCAGTTCTTC
TRBJ2-3 TRBD1 . TRBV5-6 CASSLGTGPTDTQYF TGTGCCAGCAGCCTCGGGACAGGGCCCACAGATACGCAGTATTTT
TRBJ2-5 . . TRBV5-1 CASSLEGYPQETQYF TGCGCCAGCAGCTTGGAGGGTTATCCACAAGAGACCCAGTACTTC
TRBJ1-1 TRBD1 few TRBV2 CASSLGDSYTEAFF TGTGCCAGCAGTCTTGGGGACAGTTACACTGAAGCTTTCTTT
TRBJ1-3 . . TRBV7-8 CASSLGGDAPGNTIYF TGTGCCAGCAGCTTAGGAGGGGACGCTCCTGGAAACACCATATATTTT
TRBJ2-6 TRBD1 once TRBV9 CASSVATSSWGTGGSGANVLTF TGTGCCAGCAGCGTAGCTACGAGTAGTTGGGGGACAGGGGGCTCTGGGGCCAACGTCCTGACTTTC
TRBJ1-4 . . TRBV7-9 CASSPQAGEKLFF TGTGCCAGCAGCCCCCAAGCGGGGGAAAAACTGTTTTTT
TRBJ2-7 . once TRBV5-8 CASSLLVLTYEQYF TGTGCCAGCAGCCTGCTGGTCCTCACCTACGAGCAGTACTTC
TRBJ1-1 TRBD1 . TRBV19 CASSTTGDTEAFF TGTGCCAGTAGTACGACAGGGGACACTGAAGCTTTCTTT
TRBJ1-1 . . TRBV28 CASRNLGPGEAFF TGTGCCAGCAGGAACCTGGGACCGGGTGAAGCTTTCTTT
TRBJ1-1 . once TRBV19 CASSRAGATEAFF TGTGCCAGTAGTCGGGCGGGGGCGACTGAAGCTTTCTTT
TRBJ1-2 . . TRBV25-1 CASSDPLGQGVVGYTF TGTGCCAGCAGTGACCCTTTGGGTCAGGGCGTTGTTGGCTACACCTTC
TRBJ1-4 . once TRBV30 CAWSSGGAQSEKLFF TGTGCCTGGAGTAGTGGGGGGGCCCAGAGCGAAAAACTGTTTTTT
TRBJ2-7 . . TRBV10-1 CASSPGNTYEQYF TGCGCCAGCAGTCCAGGGAATACCTACGAGCAGTACTTC
TRBJ1-6 TRBD1 . TRBV27 CASSPGTGGNSPLHF TGTGCCAGCAGCCCAGGGACAGGGGGGAATTCACCCCTCCACTTT
TRBJ2-7 . . TRBV18 CASSPFKQVSSYEQYF TGTGCCAGCTCACCTTTCAAACAGGTCAGCTCCTACGAGCAGTACTTC
TRBJ2-3 TRBD1 . TRBV7-2 CASSSRPGQGTDTQYF TGTGCCAGCAGCTCCCGACCGGGACAGGGCACAGATACGCAGTATTTT
TRBJ1-4 . . TRBV4-1 CASSPVMGNEKLFF TGCGCCAGCAGCCCGGTCATGGGTAATGAAAAACTGTTTTTT
TRBJ2-7 . . TRBV4-1 CASSQDRWENEQYF TGCGCCAGCAGCCAAGACCGATGGGAAAACGAGCAGTACTTC
TRBJ1-2 . . TRBV5-1 CASSLMSEDYGYTF TGCGCCAGCAGCCTAATGTCGGAGGATTATGGCTACACCTTC
TRBJ2-7 . . TRBV6-5 CASSLTPGAPYEQYF TGTGCCAGCAGCCTGACTCCGGGGGCACCGTACGAGCAGTACTTC
TRBJ1-5 TRBD1 once TRBV7-9 CASSFGTGGEVSNQPQHF TGTGCCAGCAGCTTTGGGACAGGGGGCGAGGTTTCAAATCAGCCCCAGCATTTT
TRBJ1-5 TRBD1 . TRBV10-2 CASRGQGFALNSNQPQHF TGCGCCAGCAGGGGACAGGGGTTCGCTCTGAATAGCAATCAGCCCCAGCATTTT
TRBJ2-7 . . TRBV21-1 CASSERLAGPARDEQYF TGTGCCAGCAGCGAGCGACTAGCGGGACCCGCCAGGGACGAGCAGTACTTC
TRBJ2-3 . . TRBV6-5 CASSQTGTQYF TGTGCCAGCAGTCAGACTGGTACGCAGTATTTT
TRBJ2-7 TRBD2 . TRBV28 CASTTGGSPYEQYF TGTGCCAGCACGACGGGGGGGAGCCCCTACGAGCAGTACTTC
TRBJ2-2 . . TRBV6-5 CASSYQGAGELFF TGTGCCAGCAGTTATCAGGGCGCCGGGGAGCTGTTTTTT
TRBJ1-4 TRBD1 . TRBV9 CASSVGQGVLYEKLFF TGTGCCAGCAGCGTAGGTCAGGGGGTTTTGTATGAAAAACTGTTTTTT
TRBJ2-3 . once TRBV10-3 CAIRSTDTQYF TGTGCCATCAGGTCCACAGATACGCAGTATTTT
TRBJ2-7 . . TRBV1 CTSSQEIRRSSYEQYF TGCACCAGCAGCCAAGAGATCCGGCGAAGCTCCTACGAGCAGTACTTC
TRBJ2-2 TRBD2 . TRBV6-1 CASSENPWTSVTGELFF TGTGCCAGCAGTGAGAATCCGTGGACTAGCGTCACCGGGGAGCTGTTTTTT
TRBJ2-3 TRBD2 . TRBV27 CASASRSGGRTDTQYF TGTGCCAGCGCCTCTCGAAGCGGGGGCCGCACAGATACGCAGTATTTT
TRBJ1-3 TRBD1 . TRBV6-5 CASREPAGGTIYF TGTGCCAGCAGAGAACCAGCAGGGGGTACCATATATTTT
TRBJ2-5 . once TRBV12-5 CASGLYVGRPGSAQYF TGTGCTAGTGGTTTGTATGTGGGCAGGCCCGGTTCGGCCCAGTACTTC
TRBJ1-1 TRBD1 . TRBV7-8 CASSLFGRGDTEAFF TGTGCCAGCAGCTTATTTGGCAGGGGGGACACTGAAGCTTTCTTT
TRBJ2-2 . once TRBV9 CASSVVPRQITGELFF TGTGCCAGCAGCGTAGTCCCCCGACAGATCACCGGGGAGCTGTTTTTT
TRBJ1-5 TRBD1 . TRBV19 CASSRGQVNQPQHF TGTGCCAGTAGCCGTGGACAGGTTAATCAGCCCCAGCATTTT
TRBJ2-5 . . TRBV18 CASGPKETQYF TGTGCCAGCGGCCCAAAAGAGACCCAGTACTTC
TRBJ1-1 . . TRBV9 CASSVSWGSGAFF TGTGCCAGCAGCGTATCTTGGGGATCGGGGGCTTTCTTT
TRBJ1-1 . . TRBV6-5 CASSYSEQGTEAFF TGTGCCAGCAGTTACTCGGAACAGGGAACTGAAGCTTTCTTT
TRBJ2-3 TRBD2 . TRBV28 CASSFPPGAGTDTQYF TGTGCCAGCAGTTTTCCTCCTGGAGCGGGAACAGATACGCAGTATTTT
TRBJ1-6 TRBD1 few TRBV10-2 CASTTTGAWNSPLHF TGCGCCAGCACCACGACAGGGGCATGGAATTCACCCCTCCACTTT
TRBJ1-2 . . TRBV4-1 CASSQDIGGSYTF TGCGCCAGCAGCCAAGATATCGGGGGAAGCTACACCTTC
TRBJ2-1 . . TRBV11-3 CASSFMSALYNEQFF TGTGCCAGCAGCTTCATGTCAGCACTGTACAATGAGCAGTTCTTC
TRBJ2-7 . . TRBV30 CAWSLSGDSYF TGTGCCTGGAGCCTTAGCGGGGACAGCTACTTC
TRBJ1-2 TRBD1 . TRBV9 CASSVGDSPKSYGYTF TGTGCCAGCAGCGTAGGGGACAGCCCGAAATCATATGGCTACACCTTC
TRBJ1-5 . once TRBV27 CASSLKQGGPPQPQHF TGTGCCAGCAGCCTCAAACAGGGAGGCCCCCCTCAGCCCCAGCATTTT
TRBJ2-7 TRBD1 . TRBV6-1 CASGQGGFYEQYF TGTGCTTCTGGACAGGGGGGTTTCTACGAGCAGTACTTC
TRBJ2-3 . . TRBV7-2 CASSLRTDTQYF TGTGCCAGCAGCTTGAGAACAGATACGCAGTATTTT
TRBJ1-6 TRBD1 . TRBV27 CASSSGTGASPLHF TGTGCCAGCAGTTCCGGGACAGGGGCTTCACCCCTCCACTTT
TRBJ2-5 TRBD2 . TRBV13 CASSYWTSAQETQYF TGTGCCAGCAGCTACTGGACTAGCGCTCAAGAGACCCAGTACTTC
TRBJ2-3 . . TRBV27 CASSLSRLLTDTQYF TGTGCCAGCAGTTTATCACGCCTTCTCACAGATACGCAGTATTTT
TRBJ2-5 . . TRBV2 CASTRSGETQYF TGTGCCAGCACCAGGTCTGGGGAGACCCAGTACTTC
TRBJ2-7 TRBD2 . TRBV9 CASSVGPSGEYEQYF TGTGCCAGCAGCGTAGGGCCTAGCGGGGAGTACGAGCAGTACTTC